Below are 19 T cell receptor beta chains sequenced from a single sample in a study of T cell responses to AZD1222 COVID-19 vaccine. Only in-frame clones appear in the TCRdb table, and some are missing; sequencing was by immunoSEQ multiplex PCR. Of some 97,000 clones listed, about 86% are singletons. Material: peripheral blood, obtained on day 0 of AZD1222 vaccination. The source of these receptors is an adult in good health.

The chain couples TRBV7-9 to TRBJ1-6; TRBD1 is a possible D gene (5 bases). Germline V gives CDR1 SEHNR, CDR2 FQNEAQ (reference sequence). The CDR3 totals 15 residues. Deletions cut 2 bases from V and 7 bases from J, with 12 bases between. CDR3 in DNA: TGTGCCAGCAGCTTACTTCTGACAGCAAATTCACCCCTCCACTTT. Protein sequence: CASSLLLTANSPLHF.

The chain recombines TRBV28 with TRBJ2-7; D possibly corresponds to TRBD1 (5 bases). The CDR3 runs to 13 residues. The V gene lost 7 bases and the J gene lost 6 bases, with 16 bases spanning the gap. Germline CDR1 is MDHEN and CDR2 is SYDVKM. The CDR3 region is CASNQGRQTEQYF. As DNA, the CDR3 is TGTGCCAGCAACCAGGGTCGTCAGACCGAGCAGTACTTC.

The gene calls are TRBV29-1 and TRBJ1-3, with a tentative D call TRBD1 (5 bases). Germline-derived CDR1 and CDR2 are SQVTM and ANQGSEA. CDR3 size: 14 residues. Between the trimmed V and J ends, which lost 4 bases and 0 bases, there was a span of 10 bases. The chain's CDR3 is CSVATGSSGNTIYF. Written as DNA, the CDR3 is TGCAGCGTTGCCACAGGAAGCTCTGGAAACACCATATATTTT.

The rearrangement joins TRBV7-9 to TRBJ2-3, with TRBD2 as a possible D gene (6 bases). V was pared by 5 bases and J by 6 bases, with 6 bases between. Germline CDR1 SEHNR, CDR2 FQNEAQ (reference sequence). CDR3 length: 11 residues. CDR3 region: CASSGGDTQYF. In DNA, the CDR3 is TGTGCCAGCAGCGGGGGGGATACGCAGTATTTT. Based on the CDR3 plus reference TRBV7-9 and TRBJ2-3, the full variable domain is DTGVSQNPRHKITKRGQNVTFRCDPISEHNRLYWYRQTLGQGPEFLTYFQNEAQLEKSRLLSDRFSAERPKGSFSTLEIQRTEQGDSAMYLCASSGGDTQYFGPGTRLTVL.

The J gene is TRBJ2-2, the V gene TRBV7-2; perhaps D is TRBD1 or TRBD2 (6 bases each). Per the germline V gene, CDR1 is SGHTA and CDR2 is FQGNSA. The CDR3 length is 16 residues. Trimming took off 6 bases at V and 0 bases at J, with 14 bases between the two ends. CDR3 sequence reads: CASSSAGGPNTGELFF. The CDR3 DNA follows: TGTGCCAGCAGTTCAGCTGGGGGGCCGAACACCGGGGAGCTGTTTTTT.

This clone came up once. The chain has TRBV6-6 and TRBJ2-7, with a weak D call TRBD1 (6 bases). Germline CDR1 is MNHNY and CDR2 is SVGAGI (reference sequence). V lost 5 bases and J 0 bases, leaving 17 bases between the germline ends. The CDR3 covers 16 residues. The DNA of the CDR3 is TGTGCCAGCAGTCCCTTTAGGGGGTCCCTCTCCTACGAGCAGTACTTC. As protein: CASSPFRGSLSYEQYF.

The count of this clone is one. The CDR3 reads CASRRDRKGETQYF. CDR3 in DNA: TGTGCCAGCAGAAGGGACAGGAAGGGCGAGACCCAGTACTTC. The chain recombines TRBV6-5 with TRBJ2-5; 8 bases fit TRBD1. This CDR3 has 14 residues. CDR1 is MNHEY, CDR2 SVGAGI, per germline. Trimming took 6 bases from V and 5 from J; bases not matched to a gene: 8.

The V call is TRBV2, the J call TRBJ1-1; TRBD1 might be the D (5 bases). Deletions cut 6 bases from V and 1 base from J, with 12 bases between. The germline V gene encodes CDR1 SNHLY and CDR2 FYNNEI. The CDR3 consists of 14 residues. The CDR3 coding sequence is TGTGCCAGCAGCATACAGGTCACGAACACTGAAGCTTTCTTT. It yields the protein CASSIQVTNTEAFF.

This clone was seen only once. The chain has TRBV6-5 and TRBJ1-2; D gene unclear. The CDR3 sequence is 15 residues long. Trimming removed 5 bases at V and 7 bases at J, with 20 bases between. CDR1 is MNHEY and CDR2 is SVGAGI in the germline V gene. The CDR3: CASSLRDPGFGGYTF. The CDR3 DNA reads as TGTGCCAGCAGTCTCCGGGATCCCGGCTTTGGTGGCTACACCTTC.

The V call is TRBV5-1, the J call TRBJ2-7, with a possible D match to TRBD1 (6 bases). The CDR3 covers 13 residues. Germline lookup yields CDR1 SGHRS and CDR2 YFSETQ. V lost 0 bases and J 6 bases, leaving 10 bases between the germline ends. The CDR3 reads CASSLGTESEQYF. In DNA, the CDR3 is TGCGCCAGCAGCTTGGGGACAGAAAGCGAGCAGTACTTC.

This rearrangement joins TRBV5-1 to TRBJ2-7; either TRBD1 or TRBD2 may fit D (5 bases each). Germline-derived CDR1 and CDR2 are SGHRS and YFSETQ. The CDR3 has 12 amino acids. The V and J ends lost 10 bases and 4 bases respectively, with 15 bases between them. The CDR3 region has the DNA TGCGCCGCCCGGGACGGCTTGTACGAGCAGTACTTC. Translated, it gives CAARDGLYEQYF.

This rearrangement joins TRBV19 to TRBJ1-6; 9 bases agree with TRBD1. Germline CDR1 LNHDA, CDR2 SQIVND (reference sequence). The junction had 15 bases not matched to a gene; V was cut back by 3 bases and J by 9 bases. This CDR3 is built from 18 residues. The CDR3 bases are TGTGCCAGTAGTATGTACCGTGGATGGGGACAGGGAGGTTCACCCCTCCACTTT. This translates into CASSMYRGWGQGGSPLHF.

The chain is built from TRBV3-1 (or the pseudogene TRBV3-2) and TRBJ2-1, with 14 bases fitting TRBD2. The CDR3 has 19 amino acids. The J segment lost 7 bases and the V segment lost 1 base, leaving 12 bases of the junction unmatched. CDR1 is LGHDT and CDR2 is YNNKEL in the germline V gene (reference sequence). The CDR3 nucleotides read TGTGCCAGCAGCCAAGTAAGACTAGCGGGGGGGCCAGGATCGAATGAGCAGTTCTTC. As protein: CASSQVRLAGGPGSNEQFF.

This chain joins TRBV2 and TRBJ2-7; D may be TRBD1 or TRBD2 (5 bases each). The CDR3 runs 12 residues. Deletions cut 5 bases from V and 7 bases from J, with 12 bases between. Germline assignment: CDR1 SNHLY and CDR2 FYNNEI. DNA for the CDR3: TGTGCCAGCAGTAGGGACCTAGAAGAGCAGTACTTC. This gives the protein CASSRDLEEQYF. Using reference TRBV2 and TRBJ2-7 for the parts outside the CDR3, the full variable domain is EPEVTQTPSHQVTQMGQEVILRCVPISNHLYFYWYRQILGQKVEFLVSFYNNEISEKSEIFDDQFSVERPDGSNFTLKIRSTKLEDSAMYFCASSRDLEEQYFGPGTRLTVT.

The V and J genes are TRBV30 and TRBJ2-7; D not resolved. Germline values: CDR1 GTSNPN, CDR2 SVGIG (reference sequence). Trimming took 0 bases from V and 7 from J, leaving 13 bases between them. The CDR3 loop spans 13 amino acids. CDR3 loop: CAWSVSPIGEQYF. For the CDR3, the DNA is TGTGCCTGGAGTGTAAGCCCGATCGGGGAGCAGTACTTC.

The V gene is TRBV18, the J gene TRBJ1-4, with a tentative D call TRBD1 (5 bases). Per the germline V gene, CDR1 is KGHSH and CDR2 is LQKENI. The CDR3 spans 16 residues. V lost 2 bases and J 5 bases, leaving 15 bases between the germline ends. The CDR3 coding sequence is TGTGCCAGCTCACCATTTTCAGGGCGGGGGAATGAAAAACTGTTTTTT. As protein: CASSPFSGRGNEKLFF.

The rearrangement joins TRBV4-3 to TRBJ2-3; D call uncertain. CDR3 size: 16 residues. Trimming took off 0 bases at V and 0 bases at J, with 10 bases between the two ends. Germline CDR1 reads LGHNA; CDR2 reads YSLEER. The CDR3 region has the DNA TGCGCCAGCAGCCAAGAACCAGGACCCAGCACAGATACGCAGTATTTT. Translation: CASSQEPGPSTDTQYF.

As DNA, the CDR3 is TGCGCCAGCAGCCCTAACGGGCTAGCGGGAGGGAATACGCAGTATTTT. This gives the protein CASSPNGLAGGNTQYF. The chain couples TRBV4-1 to TRBJ2-3; the match to TRBD2 covers 12 bases. Per germline, CDR1 MGHRA and CDR2 YSYEKL. The CDR3 runs to 16 residues. After removal of 4 bases from V and 7 bases from J, the junction contained 9 bases not matched to a gene.

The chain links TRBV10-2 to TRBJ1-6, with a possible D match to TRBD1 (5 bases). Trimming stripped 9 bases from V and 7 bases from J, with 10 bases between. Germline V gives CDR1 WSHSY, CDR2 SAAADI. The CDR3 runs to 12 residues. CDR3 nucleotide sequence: TGCGCCAGTCGGGACCCGAATTCACCCCTCCACTTT. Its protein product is CASRDPNSPLHF.